The entry that follows covers one T cell receptor (beta chain) sequence. What it binds is not known. Researchers used the Oncomine TCR Beta short-read assay to sequence DNA from cultured CD4+ T cells. Genomic DNA was isolated from CD4+ T cells that had been cultured. Via MiXCR, TCRdb re-called the PCR reads, giving one row per CDR3 protein. Of approximately 25,000 distinct CDR3 sequences listed, around 48% were seen once; the top ten hold 6.1%. As to treatment: roughly ten-day PBMC culture with coronavirus spike peptide pools or control peptides (ViraFEST assay). This sample stems from a study of vaccination and CD4 T cells after COVID-19. The wider study: Six males and four females constituted the convalescent cohort, two of whom were Hispanic. Post-COVID samples were collected a median around 100 days following diagnosis, spanning 35 to 161.

Material: CD4+ T cells from blood, cultured in vitro. This TCR came from a human donor who had recovered from COVID-19.

Written as DNA, the CDR3 is TGTGCCAGCTCACCGGGACAAATCTACGAGCAGTACTTC. Translating gives CASSPGQIYEQYF. This chain connects TRBV18 to TRBJ2-7; D is perhaps TRBD1 (6 bases). The germline V gene has CDR1 KGHSH and CDR2 LQKENI. This CDR3 is 13 amino acids long. The germline V and J ends were trimmed by 3 bases and 3 bases, with 9 bases remaining between them. Full variable domain (rest looked up from reference TRBV18 and TRBJ2-7): NAGVMQNPRHLVRRRGQEARLRCSPMKGHSHVYWYRQLPEEGLKFMVYLQKENIIDESGMPKERFSAEFPKEGPSILRIQQVVRGDSAAYFCASSPGQIYEQYFGPGTRLTVT.